The next 20 T cell receptor beta chains were all read from a single sample in a study of blood T cell repertoires in COVID-19. Profiling relied on immunoSEQ multiplex PCR, and the TCRdb table lists in-frame clones only, not all of them. This sample has approximately 250,000 clones, with 75% to 85% found just once. The sample comprised peripheral blood. The receptors derive from a man between 40 and 49 years old who had recovered from COVID-19.

V and J are TRBV27 and TRBJ1-2, with 11 bases lining up with TRBD1. The CDR3 covers 14 residues. The V gene's germline CDR1 is MNHEY and CDR2 SMNVEV (reference sequence). J lost 8 bases, V lost 3 bases, and 5 bases had no gene match. CDR3 sequence: CASSFNGQGAGYTF. CDR3 DNA: TGTGCCAGCAGTTTTAATGGACAGGGGGCGGGCTACACCTTC.

The CDR3 coding sequence is TGTGCTAGTGGTTTGGGACAGGCTGATACTGAAGCTTTCTTT. This codes for CASGLGQADTEAFF. V usage is TRBV12-5 and J usage is TRBJ1-1; the D gene is possibly TRBD1 (6 bases). Deletions cut 1 base from V and 5 bases from J, with 11 bases between. Germline CDR1 LGHNT, CDR2 FRNRAP. The CDR3 sequence is 14 residues long.

The genes are TRBV10-2 and TRBJ1-5, with 7 nucleotides matching TRBD1. Trimming cost V 3 bases and J 3 bases; bases outside gene matches: 5. The CDR3 consists of 15 residues. The germline V gene encodes CDR1 WSHSY and CDR2 SAAADI. The DNA for the CDR3 is TGCGCCAGCAGTGACGGGACAGTGGCCAATCAGCCCCAGCATTTT. Translating it yields CASSDGTVANQPQHF.

In this sample, this clone turned up once. The chain has TRBV5-4 and TRBJ2-3; 8 bases are shared with TRBD2. The CDR3 consists of 16 residues. V lost 0 bases to trimming and J lost 1 base; unmatched junction nucleotides: 4. CDR1 is SGHNT, CDR2 YYREEE, per germline (reference sequence). The CDR3 nucleotides are TGTGCCAGCAGCTTGGAGTCGCGGGGGGGCACAGATACGCAGTATTTT. Translating gives CASSLESRGGTDTQYF.

The rearrangement uses TRBV19 and TRBJ1-5; 11 bases agree with TRBD1. The CDR3 covers 19 residues. Germline V gene lookup returns CDR1 LNHDA and CDR2 SQIVND (reference sequence). Trimming took 5 bases from V and 3 from J; bases not matched to a gene: 15. CDR3 sequence: CASSLSRPGTGGSNQPQHF. CDR3 coding DNA: TGTGCCAGTAGTCTAAGCCGTCCCGGGACAGGGGGGTCCAATCAGCCCCAGCATTTT.

This clone occurred once. The chain is built from TRBV29-1 and TRBJ2-2; 7 nucleotides match TRBD1. The trim removed 7 bases at V and 1 base at J, leaving 9 bases unmatched. The CDR3 sequence is 15 residues long. Germline V gene lookup returns CDR1 SQVTM and CDR2 ANQGSEA. CDR3 sequence (DNA): TGCAGCGCTAGGTTTTGGACAGGGAACACCGGGGAGCTGTTTTTT. Its translation: CSARFWTGNTGELFF.

The chain has TRBV7-8 and TRBJ1-5, with D uncertain. The length of the CDR3 is 12 residues. The V gene lost 3 bases and the J gene lost 6 bases, with 6 bases spanning the gap. The germline CDR1 and CDR2 sequences are SGHVS and FQNEAQ. The CDR3 DNA reads as TGTGCCAGCAGCTTTTTCAGTCAGCCCCAGCATTTT. It codes for CASSFFSQPQHF.

This chain links TRBV2 with TRBJ2-1, with a tentative D call TRBD2 (5 bases). The CDR3 has 13 residues. V dropped 5 bases and J dropped 7 bases, with 12 bases sitting between them. Germline V gene data show CDR1 as SNHLY and CDR2 as FYNNEI. CDR3 loop: CASSRDGGNEQFF. CDR3 nucleotide sequence: TGTGCCAGCAGTCGAGACGGCGGGAATGAGCAGTTCTTC.

V gene TRBV11-1 combines with J gene TRBJ1-2; 12 bases align to TRBD1. Trimming at V came to 0 bases and at J to 7 bases, leaving 3 bases not matched to a gene. Germline V lookup: CDR1 SGHAT, CDR2 FQDESV (reference sequence). This CDR3 has 15 amino acids. This chain's CDR3 is CASSLAGTGGPGYTF. In nucleotides, the CDR3 is TGTGCCAGCAGCTTAGCTGGGACAGGGGGCCCTGGCTACACCTTC.

This clone was counted between two and nine times. This chain joins TRBV19 and TRBJ2-7, with 7 bases fitting TRBD2. The V segment lost 1 base and the J segment 3 bases; nucleotides outside the gene matches: 3. The germline V gene has CDR1 LNHDA and CDR2 SQIVND (reference sequence). The CDR3 is made up of 14 amino acids. The CDR3 is CASSIVGGSYEQYF. DNA of the CDR3: TGTGCCAGTAGTATAGTTGGCGGGAGCTACGAGCAGTACTTC.

This sequence joins TRBV7-2 and TRBJ1-2; 7 bases match TRBD1. Trimming cost V 5 bases and J 4 bases; bases outside gene matches: 7. Per germline, CDR1 SGHTA and CDR2 FQGNSA. This CDR3 is 14 amino acids long. CDR3 protein: CASSPPGTAYGYTF. CDR3 bases: TGTGCCAGCAGCCCCCCAGGGACAGCCTATGGCTACACCTTC.

The chain links TRBV19 to TRBJ2-5, with TRBD1 matching 7 bases. The CDR3 sequence is 13 residues long. Per the germline V gene, CDR1 is LNHDA and CDR2 is SQIVND (reference sequence). V lost 3 bases, J lost 4 bases, and 2 bases stayed unmatched. Here the CDR3 reads CASSIKGAETQYF. In DNA form, the CDR3 reads TGTGCCAGTAGTATTAAGGGGGCAGAGACCCAGTACTTC.

Concerning this clone: The identical CDR3 is also encoded by other nucleotide sequences in the sample. The J gene is TRBJ2-5, the V gene TRBV5-1; 8 nucleotides line up with TRBD1. CDR3 length: 14 residues. CDR1 is SGHRS, CDR2 YFSETQ, per germline. The trim removed 5 bases at V and 4 bases at J, leaving 7 bases unmatched. The CDR3 is CASSLQGARETQYF. CDR3 DNA sequence: TGCGCCAGCAGTCTCCAGGGGGCTCGAGAGACCCAGTACTTC.

The genes are TRBV7-7 and TRBJ2-5; 7 bases agree with TRBD1. Germline V gene data show CDR1 as SSHAT and CDR2 as FNYEAQ (reference sequence). This CDR3 has 13 amino acids. Germline trimming cut 4 bases from V and 2 bases from J; bases unmatched to any gene: 1. The CDR3 coding sequence is TGTGCCAGCAGCTGGACAGGACAAGAGACCCAGTACTTC. Encoded protein: CASSWTGQETQYF. Full variable domain (outside the CDR3, taken from reference TRBV7-7 and TRBJ2-5): GAGVSQSPRYKVTKRGQDVTLRCDPISSHATLYWYQQALGQGPEFLTYFNYEAQPDKSGLPSDRFSAERPEGSISTLTIQRTEQRDSAMYRCASSWTGQETQYFGPGTRLLVL.

The V and J genes are TRBV7-6 and TRBJ1-3; D remains unclear. Germline V gene lookup returns CDR1 SGHVS and CDR2 FNYEAQ. V lost 5 bases to trimming and J lost 0 bases, with 11 bases between them. The length of the CDR3 is 15 residues. The CDR3 here is CASSLRPFSGNTIYF. CDR3 bases: TGTGCCAGCAGCCTGAGGCCATTCTCTGGAAACACCATATATTTT.

This chain uses TRBV27 with TRBJ1-6, with D unclear. The CDR3 contains 12 residues. The germline V gene has CDR1 MNHEY and CDR2 SMNVEV (reference sequence). With 3 bases removed from V and 7 bases from J, the gap between germline ends came to 4 bases. The CDR3 DNA follows: TGTGCCAGCAGTTTGCGGAATTCACCCCTCCACTTT. As protein: CASSLRNSPLHF.

This clone was observed a single time. The J gene is TRBJ1-2, the V gene TRBV6-2 or TRBV6-3; TRBD1 matches at 7 bases. The germline CDR1 and CDR2 sequences are MNHEY and SVGEGT. CDR3 size: 14 residues. V shed 2 bases, J shed 4 bases, and the junction held 4 bases outside the gene matches. The CDR3 spells CASSYRQGSYGYTF. The CDR3 coding sequence is TGTGCCAGCAGTTACCGACAGGGTTCCTATGGCTACACCTTC.

This chain connects TRBV2 to TRBJ2-7, with TRBD1 matching 12 bases. Trimming cost V 5 bases and J 1 base; bases outside gene matches: 3. Germline V gene data show CDR1 as SNHLY and CDR2 as FYNNEI. This CDR3 contains 15 residues. CDR3 residues: CASSLGQGASYEQYF. The CDR3 DNA reads as TGTGCCAGCAGTTTGGGACAGGGGGCTTCCTACGAGCAGTACTTC.

This chain connects TRBV29-1 to TRBJ2-3, with D possibly matching TRBD1 (5 bases). Germline V gene data show CDR1 as SQVTM and CDR2 as ANQGSEA. This CDR3 is 13 amino acids long. V lost 4 bases, J lost 0 bases, and 8 bases lay in between. In DNA form, the CDR3 reads TGCAGCGTTGGACAGAAAAGCACAGATACGCAGTATTTT. As protein: CSVGQKSTDTQYF.

V and J are TRBV6-5 and TRBJ1-2; D gene uncertain. From germline, CDR1 is MNHEY and CDR2 SVGAGI. V lost 2 bases and J lost 4, with 11 bases in between. This CDR3 is 14 amino acids long. CDR3 residues: CASSYPGGGYGYTF. In DNA, the CDR3 is TGTGCCAGCAGTTACCCAGGAGGAGGCTATGGCTACACCTTC.